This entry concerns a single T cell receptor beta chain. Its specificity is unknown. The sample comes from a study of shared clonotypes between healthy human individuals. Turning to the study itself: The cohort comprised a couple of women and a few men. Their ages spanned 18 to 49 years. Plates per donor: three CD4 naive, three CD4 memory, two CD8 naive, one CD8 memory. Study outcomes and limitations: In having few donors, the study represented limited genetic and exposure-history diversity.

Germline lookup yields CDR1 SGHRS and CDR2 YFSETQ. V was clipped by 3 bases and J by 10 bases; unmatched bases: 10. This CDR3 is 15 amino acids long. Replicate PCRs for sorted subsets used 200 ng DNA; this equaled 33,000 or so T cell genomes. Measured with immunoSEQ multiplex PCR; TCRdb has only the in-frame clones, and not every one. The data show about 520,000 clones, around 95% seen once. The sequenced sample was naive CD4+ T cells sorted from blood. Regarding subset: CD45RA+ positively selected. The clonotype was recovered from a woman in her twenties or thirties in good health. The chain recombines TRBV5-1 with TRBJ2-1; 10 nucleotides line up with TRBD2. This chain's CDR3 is CASSSWTAGGPEQFF. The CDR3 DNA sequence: TGCGCCAGCAGCTCCTGGACAGCGGGAGGGCCGGAGCAGTTCTTC.